This T cell receptor beta chain was obtained from a study of T cell responses to AZD1222 COVID-19 vaccine (dated by TCRdb to about 2021). As for the study more broadly: AZD1222 recipients whose second dose came at about 4 weeks and those whose second dose came at about 12 weeks were combined into one group, since spike-specific TCR depth and breadth did not differ between the two schedules. Trial participants were enrolled by age into subgroups of 18-55, 56-69 and 70-plus years, and around 150, 28 and 57 TCR-sequenced participants, respectively, were included in these subgroups. TCR sequencing covered about 230 trial participants: 207 given two doses of AZD1222 and 26 given two doses of MenACWY control vaccine. Overall results and qualifications from the work: CD4 TCRs associated with the vaccine covered the entire spike protein, and the dominant responses were in regions 160-218 and 743-854. Conclusions about previously exposed vaccinees are limited because only six or seven AZD1222 recipients were SARS-CoV-2 seropositive at baseline. Reportedly, close to half of the unique spike-specific TCRs recognized epitopes lying outside the regions that are mutated in the B.1.351 and B.1.1.7 variants. The 56-69-year group was small, and its depth increase did not reach significance, likely because of low power. After two AZD1222 doses, spike-specific TCR breadth and depth were significantly higher than at day 0 and than in MenACWY recipients. Because no day 14 peak-response samples were available, the repertoires could be characterized only after the peak T cell response. Most participants were white British and females outnumbered males, and the authors suggested that clonal diversity may have been underestimated.

Regarding this clone: No cognate antigen has been identified for it. Qualities for individual bases were not recorded, and no much larger clone is one base off.

The germline V gene (reference sequence) gives CDR1 as SGHKS and CDR2 as YYEKEE. The trim is 2 bases for V and 5 bases for J, with a gap of 9 bases between the germline ends. From cysteine to phenylalanine, the CDR3 is 13 amino acids long. Only CDR3 DNA remains: 39 bases, in frame from the first base. What this sample's time point label stands for: baseline before first vaccination. Vaccinee samples were obtained from the UK trials COV001 and COV002, which included a single-blind randomized controlled phase 2/3 trial of AZD1222 (ChAdOx1 nCoV-19) in healthy adults. For TCRbeta chain sequencing, PBMC samples from trial participants were taken at day 0 and at day 28 after the second dose. The CDR3 regions of human TCRbeta chains were subjected to immunosequencing. From the authors' description of their analysis: TCRs in the repertoires were compared against a reference library of SARS-CoV-2-specific TCRs that had been generated with the MIRA antigen-specificity platform. Breadth meant the fraction of unique TCRs that were SARS-CoV-2-associated, whereas depth meant the fraction of total T cells that were SARS-CoV-2-associated. Using the MIRA data, every spike-specific TCR was mapped to the spike region that the TCR reacted to and assigned to either a CD4 or a CD8 class. Log10-transformed breadth and depth values were compared by one-way ANOVA with Sidak's multiple comparisons tests. TCRdb holds this immuneACCESS table with in-frame rearrangements only. Some clones are missing; in checked studies, unresolved V genes explain under half, and the rest has no known cause. The V and J calls and clone size come from that table; D and trimming were worked out from the DNA. The sample table shows over 150,000 clones, and 90% are seen once. About 1.6% of the sample rests with the top ten.

Sequenced here: peripheral blood, sampled on day 0 of AZD1222 vaccination. Recombination linked TRBV5-5 to TRBJ2-3; the D gene could be TRBD1 or TRBD2, each one agreeing over 5 bases. The TCR comes from an adult in good health. The sequenced DNA is TGTGCCAGCAGCTTTTGGGGGAAAGATACGCAGTATTTT. Its amino acids are CASSFWGKDTQYF.